The present T cell receptor beta chain was sequenced within a study of blood T cell repertoires in COVID-19. Clinical history as reported by participants underpinned cohort assignment. Trimming stripped 6 bases from V and 7 bases from J, with 19 bases between. The germline CDR1 and CDR2 sequences are MDHEN and SYDVKM. The CDR3 spans 14 residues. Study processing details: How many nucleated cells were present was estimated from reference gene primer amplification. Sequencing used immunoSEQ multiplex PCR; TCRdb keeps in-frame clones, though not all of them. V and J calls and clone size are as listed in that table; D and trimming were resolved from the DNA. Of 180,000 or so clones listed, over 80% were seen once; the top ten hold about an eighth.

The genes are TRBV28 and TRBJ2-7; D ambiguous. The origin of this receptor is a woman aged 55-70 years who had recovered from COVID-19. The source material was PBMCs or T cells enriched from blood (not recorded which). The CDR3 nucleotides are TGTGCCAGCAGCCCTCCTCTCGAGTATTCGGAGCAGTACTTC. Translating gives CASSPPLEYSEQYF.